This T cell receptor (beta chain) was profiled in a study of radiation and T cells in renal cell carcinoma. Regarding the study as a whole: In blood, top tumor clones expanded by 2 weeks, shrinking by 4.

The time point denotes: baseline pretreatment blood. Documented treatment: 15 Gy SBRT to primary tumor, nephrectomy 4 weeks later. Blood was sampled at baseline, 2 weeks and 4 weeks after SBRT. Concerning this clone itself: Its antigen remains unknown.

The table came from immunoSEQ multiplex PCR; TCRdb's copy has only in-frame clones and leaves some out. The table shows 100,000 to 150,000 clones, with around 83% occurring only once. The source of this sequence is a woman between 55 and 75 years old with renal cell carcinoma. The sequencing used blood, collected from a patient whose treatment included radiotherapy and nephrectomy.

CDR3 region: CASSLPGSSYEQYF. The CDR3 DNA reads TGCGCCAGCAGCTTGCCAGGCAGCTCCTACGAGCAGTACTTC. This rearrangement joins TRBV5-1 to TRBJ2-7, with D unresolved. The V and J ends lost 1 base and 0 bases respectively, with 8 bases between them. The germline V gene has CDR1 SGHRS and CDR2 YFSETQ. This CDR3 has 14 amino acids.